The subject of this entry is one T cell receptor (beta chain). Its antigen is currently unknown. From germline, CDR1 is DFQATT and CDR2 SNEGSKA (reference sequence). There are 17 residues in the CDR3. This entry is derived from a study of T cell repertoires in cytomegalovirus infection. Via MiXCR, TCRdb re-called the reads, giving one row per CDR3 protein. This sample has some 320,000 distinct CDR3 sequences; 9.5% occur once, and the top ten carry approximately 4.5%. Findings and caveats of the study: What dominated the ex vivo response were HLA-C-restricted CMV-specific TCR beta clonotypes. Cumulative public TCR beta family frequency identified carriers of CMV plus the relevant HLA.

This TCR was sampled from a human donor in good health (CMV status not recorded). Some clones in this sample may be carry-over from other donors' samples. The chain employs TRBV20-1 and TRBJ2-5, with TRBD2 identical over 14 bases. The source material was PBMCs. The CDR3 nucleotides are TGCACTCTTCCCGGGACAGGGGGACTAGCGGGAGTGGAGACCCAGTACTTC. It yields the protein CTLPGTGGLAGVETQYF.